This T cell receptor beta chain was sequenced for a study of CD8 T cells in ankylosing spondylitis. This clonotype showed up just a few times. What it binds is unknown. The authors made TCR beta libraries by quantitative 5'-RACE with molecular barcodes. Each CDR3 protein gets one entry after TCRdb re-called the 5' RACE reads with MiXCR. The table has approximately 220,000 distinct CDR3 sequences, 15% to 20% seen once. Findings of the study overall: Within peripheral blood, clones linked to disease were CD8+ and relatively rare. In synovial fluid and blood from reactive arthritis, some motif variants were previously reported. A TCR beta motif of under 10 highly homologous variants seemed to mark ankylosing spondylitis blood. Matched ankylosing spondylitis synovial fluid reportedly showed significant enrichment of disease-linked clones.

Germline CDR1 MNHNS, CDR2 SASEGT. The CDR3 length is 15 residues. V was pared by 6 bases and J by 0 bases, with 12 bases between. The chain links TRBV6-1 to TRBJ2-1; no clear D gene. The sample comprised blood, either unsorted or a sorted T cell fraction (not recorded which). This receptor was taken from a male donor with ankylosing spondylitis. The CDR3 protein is CASRRGYSSYNEQFF. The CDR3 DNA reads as TGTGCCAGCAGACGCGGATATAGCTCCTACAATGAGCAGTTCTTC.